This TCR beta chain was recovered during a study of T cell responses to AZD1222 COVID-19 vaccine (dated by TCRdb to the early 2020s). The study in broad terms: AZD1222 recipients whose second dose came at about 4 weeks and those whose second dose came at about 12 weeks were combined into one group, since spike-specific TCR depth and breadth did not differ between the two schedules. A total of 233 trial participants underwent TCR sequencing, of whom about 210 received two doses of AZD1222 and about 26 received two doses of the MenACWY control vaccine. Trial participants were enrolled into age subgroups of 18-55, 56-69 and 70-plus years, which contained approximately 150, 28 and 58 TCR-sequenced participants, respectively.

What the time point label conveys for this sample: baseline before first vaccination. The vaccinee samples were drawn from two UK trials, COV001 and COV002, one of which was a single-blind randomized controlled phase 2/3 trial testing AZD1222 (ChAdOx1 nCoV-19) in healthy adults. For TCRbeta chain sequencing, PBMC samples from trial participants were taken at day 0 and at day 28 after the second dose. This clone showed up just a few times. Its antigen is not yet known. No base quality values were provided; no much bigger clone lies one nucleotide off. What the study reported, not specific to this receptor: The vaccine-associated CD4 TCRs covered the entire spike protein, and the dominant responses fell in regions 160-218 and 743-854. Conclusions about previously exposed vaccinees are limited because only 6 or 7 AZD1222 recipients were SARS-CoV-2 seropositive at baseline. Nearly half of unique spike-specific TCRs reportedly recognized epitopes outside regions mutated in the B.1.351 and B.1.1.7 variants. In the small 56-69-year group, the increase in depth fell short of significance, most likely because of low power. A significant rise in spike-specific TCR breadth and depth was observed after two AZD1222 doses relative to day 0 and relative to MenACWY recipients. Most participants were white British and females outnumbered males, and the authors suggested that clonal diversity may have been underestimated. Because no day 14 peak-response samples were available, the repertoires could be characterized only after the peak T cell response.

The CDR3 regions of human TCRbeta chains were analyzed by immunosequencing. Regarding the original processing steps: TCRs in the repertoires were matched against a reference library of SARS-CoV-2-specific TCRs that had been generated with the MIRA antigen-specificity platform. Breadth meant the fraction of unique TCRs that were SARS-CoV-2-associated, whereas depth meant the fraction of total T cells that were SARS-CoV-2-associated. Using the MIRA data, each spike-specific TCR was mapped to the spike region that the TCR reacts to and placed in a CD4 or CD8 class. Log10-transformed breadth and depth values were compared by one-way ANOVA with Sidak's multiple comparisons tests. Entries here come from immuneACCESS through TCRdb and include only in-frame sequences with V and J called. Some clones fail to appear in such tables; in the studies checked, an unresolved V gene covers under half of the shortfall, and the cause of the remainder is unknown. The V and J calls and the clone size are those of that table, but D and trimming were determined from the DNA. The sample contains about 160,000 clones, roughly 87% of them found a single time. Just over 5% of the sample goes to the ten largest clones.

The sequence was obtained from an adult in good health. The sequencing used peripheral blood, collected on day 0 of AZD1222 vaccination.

In nucleotides, the sequence is TGTGCCAGCAGCCAAGGAGTAGCACTAGCGGGAGTAGGGGATGAGCAGTTCTTC. Translated, it reads CASSQGVALAGVGDEQFF. The chain joins TRBV3-1 (or the pseudogene TRBV3-2) to TRBJ2-1; 11 nucleotides in the junction match TRBD2. CDR1 LGHDT and CDR2 YNNKEL were looked up in the germline V gene (reference sequence). V ends up 1 base short and J 8 bases short, with an unmatched junction base count of 13. Inclusive of the bounding cysteine and phenylalanine, the CDR3 is 18 residues long. Of all the DNA, just the CDR3 is kept, 54 bases in frame from base 1.